The clone carrying this T cell receptor beta chain was found many times. Its antigen is still unknown. The CDR3 contains 14 residues. V gave up 3 bases and J gave up 1 base, with 9 bases separating them. Germline V gene lookup returns CDR1 MNHEY and CDR2 SMNVEV (reference sequence). The data stem from a study of early T cells in non-severe SARS-CoV-2 infection. Whole-study context: Chains were not paired, and sequencing was done on bulk RNA from unsorted whole blood.

The study, taken as a whole, reports: VDJdb matching, biased toward anti-spike CD8 responses, missed private and CD4 specificities.

TCRdb re-called the 5' RACE reads with MiXCR, one entry per CDR3 protein. The table has tens of thousands of distinct CDR3 sequences, over 10% seen once. The rearrangement uses TRBV27 and TRBJ1-1; the D is unclear. Sequenced: whole blood. This receptor was obtained from an adult who was a healthcare worker with PCR-confirmed SARS-CoV-2 infection or an uninfected control (not recorded which). CDR3 sequence reads: CASSLYKGNTEAFF. The CDR3 DNA reads as TGTGCCAGCAGTTTGTATAAGGGGAACACTGAAGCTTTCTTT.